Detailed here is one T cell receptor beta chain. This sample was taken from a study of T-cell memory formation after mild COVID-19. The germline V gene encodes CDR1 SNHLY and CDR2 FYNNEI. The CDR3 spans 15 residues. With V trimmed by 8 bases and J by 6 bases, 11 bases remained unmatched. 5'RACE with constant-segment primers yielded barcoded, UMI-tagged TCR alpha and TCR beta cDNA libraries. TCRdb re-called the 5' RACE reads with MiXCR, one entry per CDR3 protein. The profile shows about 440,000 distinct CDR3 sequences, over 15% of them singletons. V is TRBV2 and J is TRBJ2-1; 9 positions match TRBD2. Sequencing input: PBMCs or a T cell subset sorted from them (not recorded which). The TCR originated in an adult woman who had mild COVID-19 (a few samples of this study predate the infection). Cell type and time point are not known. The chain's CDR3 is CASVPGLAGLNEQFF. The CDR3 DNA is TGTGCCAGCGTCCCTGGGCTAGCGGGACTCAATGAGCAGTTCTTC.